This is a list of T cell receptor beta chains from one sample in a study of CD8 T cells in ankylosing spondylitis. MiXCR was run by TCRdb on the 5' RACE reads, yielding one entry per CDR3 protein. The sample holds about 250,000 distinct CDR3 sequences; 15% to 20% are singletons and the top ten take around 32%. Sequenced sample: blood, either unsorted or a sorted T cell fraction (not recorded which). The receptors were sampled from a male donor with ankylosing spondylitis or in good health (not recorded which). Both conserved end residues are part of each CDR3. The order of the fields is CDR3 protein, CDR3 DNA, J gene, clone size, D gene, V gene. The D gene is left open where the match is weak. Clone sizes are given selectively: once, few, many, or a class where the clone is expanded.

CDR3aa: CASSLSGGANEQFF
CDR3nt: TGTGCCAGCAGCTTGAGCGGGGGGGCCAATGAGCAGTTCTTC
j_gene: TRBJ2-1
abundance: -
d_gene: TRBD2
v_gene: TRBV11-2

CDR3aa: CASSQDRQINEKLFF
CDR3nt: TGCGCCAGCAGCCAAGATCGACAGATTAATGAAAAACTGTTTTTT
j_gene: TRBJ1-4
abundance: few
d_gene: -
v_gene: TRBV4-3

CDR3aa: CASSLPGTTRPGELFF
CDR3nt: TGTGCCAGCAGTTTACCCGGGACTACCCGTCCGGGGGAGCTGTTTTTT
j_gene: TRBJ2-2
abundance: few
d_gene: TRBD2
v_gene: TRBV27

CDR3aa: CASSLTAGNNGFF
CDR3nt: TGTGCCAGCAGTTTAACGGCGGGAAATAATGGGTTCTTC
j_gene: TRBJ2-1
abundance: -
d_gene: -
v_gene: TRBV27

CDR3aa: CASSLIAGELTLGSYEQYF
CDR3nt: TGTGCTAGCAGCTTAATCGCGGGGGAACTTACCTTGGGATCCTACGAGCAGTACTTC
j_gene: TRBJ2-7
abundance: -
d_gene: TRBD2
v_gene: TRBV7-7

CDR3aa: CSATGSYEQYF
CDR3nt: TGCAGCGCTACAGGGTCCTACGAGCAGTACTTC
j_gene: TRBJ2-7
abundance: many
d_gene: -
v_gene: TRBV29-1

CDR3aa: CASSLEPSVDYGYTF
CDR3nt: TGTGCCAGCAGCTTAGAGCCTTCGGTGGACTATGGCTACACCTTC
j_gene: TRBJ1-2
abundance: -
d_gene: -
v_gene: TRBV11-2

CDR3aa: CASSPSDDGTGELFF
CDR3nt: TGTGCCAGCTCACCCTCGGATGACGGCACCGGGGAGCTGTTTTTT
j_gene: TRBJ2-2
abundance: many
d_gene: -
v_gene: TRBV18

CDR3aa: CASSSPGTAGGDTDTQYF
CDR3nt: TGTGCCAGCAGTTCCCCTGGTACGGCGGGAGGGGATACAGATACGCAGTATTTT
j_gene: TRBJ2-3
abundance: -
d_gene: TRBD2
v_gene: TRBV27

CDR3aa: CASSMTSGTQFF
CDR3nt: TGTGCCAGCAGCATGACTAGCGGGACGCAGTTCTTC
j_gene: TRBJ2-1
abundance: -
d_gene: TRBD2
v_gene: TRBV6-6

CDR3aa: CASSLETGGFYEQYF
CDR3nt: TGCGCCAGCAGCTTGGAGACAGGGGGCTTCTACGAGCAGTACTTC
j_gene: TRBJ2-7
abundance: few
d_gene: TRBD1
v_gene: TRBV5-1

CDR3aa: CASSLILVGDSSYNEQFF
CDR3nt: TGTGCCAGCAGCTTAATATTGGTAGGCGACTCCTCCTACAATGAGCAGTTCTTC
j_gene: TRBJ2-1
abundance: -
d_gene: -
v_gene: TRBV11-2

CDR3aa: CSARGESLDTAPTGELFF
CDR3nt: TGCAGTGCTAGAGGGGAATCACTAGACACTGCGCCCACCGGGGAGCTGTTTTTT
j_gene: TRBJ2-2
abundance: -
d_gene: -
v_gene: TRBV20-1

CDR3aa: CASSLAGNYNEQFF
CDR3nt: TGTGCCAGCTCACTAGCGGGAAATTACAATGAGCAGTTCTTC
j_gene: TRBJ2-1
abundance: many
d_gene: TRBD2
v_gene: TRBV28

CDR3aa: CSARPLGGATSSPLNEQFF
CDR3nt: TGCAGTGCTAGACCCCTAGGAGGCGCGACCAGCAGCCCCCTCAATGAGCAGTTCTTC
j_gene: TRBJ2-1
abundance: few
d_gene: -
v_gene: TRBV20-1

CDR3aa: CASRHKTSGNEQFF
CDR3nt: TGCGCCAGCAGACATAAGACTAGCGGCAATGAGCAGTTCTTC
j_gene: TRBJ2-1
abundance: -
d_gene: TRBD2
v_gene: TRBV4-1

CDR3aa: CASSTDYTKHIQYF
CDR3nt: TGTGCCAGCAGTACGGACTATACAAAACACATTCAGTACTTC
j_gene: TRBJ2-4
abundance: -
d_gene: -
v_gene: TRBV6-1

CDR3aa: CASSLMRGGNQPQHF
CDR3nt: TGTGCCAGCAGTTTAATGAGGGGAGGAAATCAGCCCCAGCATTTT
j_gene: TRBJ1-5
abundance: many
d_gene: -
v_gene: TRBV27

CDR3aa: CASSLGSPPNTGELFF
CDR3nt: TGTGCCAGCAGTTTGGGTAGCCCACCGAACACCGGGGAGCTGTTTTTT
j_gene: TRBJ2-2
abundance: -
d_gene: -
v_gene: TRBV12-3/TRBV12-4